These 20 T cell receptor beta chains came from one sample sequenced in a study of blood T cells in healthy people across ages. With a J-beta primer mix and a sample-barcoded 5' primer, a second PCR ran about 6 to 11 cycles. TCRdb re-derived calls from the 5' RACE reads in MiXCR, one entry per CDR3 protein. Of under 1,000,000 distinct CDR3 sequences in the sample, approximately 35% were seen once. The specimen sequenced was blood. Every receptor here comes from a man between 18 and 29 years old in good health.

This clonotype was counted a few times. The rearrangement links TRBV6-2 or TRBV6-3 to TRBJ2-7; D may be TRBD1 (6 bases). There are 15 residues in the CDR3. Trimming removed 2 bases from V and 2 bases from J, with 13 bases in between. In germline, CDR1 is MNHEY, CDR2 SVGEGT. For the CDR3, the DNA is TGTGCCAGCAGTTACGACCGGGACACCACCTACGAGCAGTACTTC. Encoded protein: CASSYDRDTTYEQYF.

The V and J genes are TRBV29-1 and TRBJ1-1, with a tentative D call TRBD1 (5 bases). The length of the CDR3 is 11 residues. Germline CDR1 SQVTM, CDR2 ANQGSEA. The V gene lost 7 bases and the J gene lost 6 bases, with 12 bases spanning the gap. CDR3 DNA: TGCAGCGGGACAAGTCGGGCTGAAGCTTTCTTT. Translating it yields CSGTSRAEAFF.

This clonotype was seen only a few times. The V gene is TRBV6-2 or TRBV6-3, the J gene TRBJ2-5; D is unresolved. Per the germline V gene, CDR1 is MNHEY and CDR2 is SVGEGT. Trimming took 2 bases from V and 5 from J, leaving 15 bases between them. The CDR3 loop spans 15 amino acids. CDR3 bases: TGTGCCAGCAGTTACCCAGGTTCTTTTGGGGAGACCCAGTACTTC. Translated: CASSYPGSFGETQYF.

This clonotype was counted between two and nine times. The gene calls are TRBV7-9 and TRBJ2-1, with 7 bases identical to TRBD1. The better agreement between TRBJ2-7 and the DNA end casts doubt on the J call. This CDR3 is 15 amino acids long. CDR1 SEHNR and CDR2 FQNEAQ come from the germline V gene (reference sequence). CDR3 coding DNA: TGTGCCAGCAGCCCTCGACAGGGTACCTACAATGAGCAGTACTTC. The encoded protein is CASSPRQGTYNEQYF.

The chain couples TRBV4-2 to TRBJ1-1; D gene unclear. Trimming removed 0 bases at V and 5 bases at J, with 13 bases between. CDR3 length equals 15 residues. Germline V gene sequence: CDR1 LGHNA, CDR2 YNFKEQ. The CDR3 region is CASSQDGLGITEAFF. As DNA, the CDR3 is TGTGCCAGCAGCCAAGACGGCCTTGGGATTACTGAAGCTTTCTTT.

This clonotype showed up many times. The V call is TRBV20-1, the J call TRBJ2-7, with 7 bases matching TRBD1. V was pared by 0 bases and J by 1 base, with 6 bases of the junction left unmatched. Germline V lookup: CDR1 DFQATT, CDR2 SNEGSKA (reference sequence). The CDR3 loop spans 15 amino acids. CDR3 coding DNA: TGCAGTGCTAGAGACCACGGGACAGCTTCCTACGAGCAGTACTTC. Translated: CSARDHGTASYEQYF.

In the case of this clonotype: A much larger clonotype is one base distant, so this may be a read error. The chain employs TRBV7-2 and TRBJ2-6; D is undetermined. Trimming cost V 4 bases and J 2 bases, with 15 bases left between them. There are 17 residues in the CDR3. Germline assignment: CDR1 SGHTA and CDR2 FQGNSA. CDR3 protein: CASSSRIVATGANVLTF. CDR3 bases: TGTGCCAGCAGCTCCAGGATTGTGGCAACTGGGGCCAACGTCCTGACTTTC.

In its sample, this clonotype was seen many times. The CDR3 sequence is CASSPKTRDRDPYGYTF. The CDR3 nucleotides are TGCGCCAGCAGCCCCAAAACCCGGGACAGGGACCCCTATGGCTACACCTTC. The rearrangement uses TRBV5-1 and TRBJ1-2, with 9 bases lining up with TRBD1. Germline CDR1 reads SGHRS; CDR2 reads YFSETQ. After removal of 4 bases from V and 4 bases from J, the junction contained 14 bases not matched to a gene. CDR3 length: 17 amino acids. Together with reference TRBV5-1 and TRBJ1-2, the CDR3 gives the full variable domain: KAGVTQTPRYLIKTRGQQVTLSCSPISGHRSVSWYQQTPGQGLQFLFEYFSETQRNKGNFPGRFSGRQFSNSRSEMNVSTLELGDSALYLCASSPKTRDRDPYGYTFGSGTRLTVV.

As concerns this clonotype: The junction departs from the called germline gene at one end, perhaps through a read error. The chain has TRBV2 and TRBJ2-4, with 9 bases that match TRBD2. The closer fit of TRBJ2-7 to the DNA end suggests the J call may be wrong. This CDR3 spans 16 amino acids. CDR1 is SNHLY, CDR2 FYNNEI, per germline. The CDR3 sequence: CASSTRSSGISCEQYF. In DNA, the CDR3 is TGTGCCAGCAGTACTAGGTCTAGCGGGATCTCCTGCGAGCAGTACTTC.

Concerning this clonotype: The junction departs from germline at one end; a sequencing error may be responsible. The chain has TRBV7-2 and TRBJ2-1, with TRBD1 matching over 10 bases. CDR3 length: 16 amino acids. Germline CDR1 and CDR2: SGHTA and FQGNSA. The CDR3 DNA sequence: TGTGCCAACAGCTCTAGGACAGGGGGCTCCTACAATGAGCAGTTCTTC. It encodes CANSSRTGGSYNEQFF. The variable domain in full, with the rest retrieved from reference TRBV7-2 and TRBJ2-1, is GAGVSQSPSNKVTEKGKDVELRCDPISGHTALYWYRQSLGQGLEFLIYFQGNSAPDKSGLPSDRFSAERTGGSVSTLTIQRTQQEDSAVYLCANSSRTGGSYNEQFFGPGTRLTVL.

This clonotype appeared a few times. CDR3 sequence: CASSPPGGYTF. The DNA for the CDR3 is TGTGCCAGCAGCCCCCCGGGGGGCTACACCTTC. The rearrangement links TRBV6-2 or TRBV6-3 to TRBJ1-2, with D hard to call. The CDR3 consists of 11 residues. Germline loops: CDR1 MNHEY, CDR2 SVGEGT. V was shortened by 6 bases and J by 8 bases, with 10 bases between the two germline ends.

About this clonotype: The junction differs from germline at one of its ends, possibly a read error. The genes are TRBV2 and TRBJ2-2, with D uncertain. The CDR3 has 14 residues. Germline V gives CDR1 SNHLY, CDR2 FYNNEI. The CDR3 is CVSVKASRTGELFF. Written as DNA, the CDR3 is TGTGTCAGCGTGAAGGCTTCTAGAACCGGGGAGCTGTTTTTT. The full variable domain, rest sourced from reference TRBV2 and TRBJ2-2, is EPEVTQTPSHQVTQMGQEVILRCVPISNHLYFYWYRQILGQKVEFLVSFYNNEISEKSEIFDDQFSVERPDGSNFTLKIRSTKLEDSAMYFCVSVKASRTGELFFGEGSRLTVL.

This clonotype was picked up a small number of times. The chain employs TRBV2 and TRBJ1-2, with D unclear. Germline V lookup: CDR1 SNHLY, CDR2 FYNNEI. V was cut by 4 bases and J by 7 bases, with 13 bases left in between. This CDR3 has 13 residues. This CDR3 is CASSGEGPIGYTF. The CDR3 DNA follows: TGTGCCAGCAGTGGGGAAGGGCCCATTGGCTACACCTTC.

The chain employs TRBV7-2 and TRBJ2-7; perhaps TRBD1 as D (6 bases). The tail of the sequence fits TRBJ2-5 better, so the J call may be wrong. CDR1 is SGHTA and CDR2 is FQGNSA in the germline V gene. The CDR3 runs to 15 residues. The CDR3 nucleotides read TGTGCCAGCGGCGATAATCTACAGGGTCGAAAGACCCAGTACTTC. It specifies CASGDNLQGRKTQYF.

Only a few counts were recorded for this clonotype. This rearrangement joins TRBV12-3 or TRBV12-4 to TRBJ2-1, with 8 bases aligning to TRBD2. This CDR3 has 17 amino acids. Trimming removed 4 bases from V and 0 bases from J; junction bases left unmatched: 8. CDR3 bases: TGTGCCAGCAGTTATTCTAGCGGGTTCGTCTCCTACAATGAGCAGTTCTTC. Its protein product is CASSYSSGFVSYNEQFF.

The chain carries TRBV5-1 and TRBJ2-1; D ambiguous. The J call may be wrong; the DNA end is better matched by TRBJ2-7. Germline V gene data show CDR1 as SGHRS and CDR2 as YFSETQ. The CDR3 runs 16 residues. Here the CDR3 reads CASSLAVPSSYNEQYF. The DNA of the CDR3 is TGCGCCAGCAGCTTGGCGGTCCCCAGCTCCTACAATGAGCAGTACTTC.

Comments on this clonotype: An end of the junction differs from the germline gene, which may be a read error. The CDR3 loop is CASSFNGQISGANVLTF. The CDR3 region has the DNA TGTGCCAGCAGCTTTAATGGACAGATCTCTGGGGCCAACGTCTTGACTTTC. V and J are TRBV5-5 and TRBJ2-6; D is possibly TRBD1 (6 bases). The CDR3 is 17 residues long. CDR1 is SGHKS, CDR2 YYEKEE, per germline (reference sequence).

This clonotype was counted between two and nine times. The chain combines TRBV6-2 or TRBV6-3 with TRBJ1-2; D is uncertain. Germline lookup yields CDR1 MNHEY and CDR2 SVGEGT. The CDR3 spans 11 residues. Trimming stripped 5 bases from V and 7 bases from J, with 8 bases between. The CDR3 coding sequence is TGTGCCAGCAGTCTTCATCGTGGCTACACCTTC. Its translation is CASSLHRGYTF.

The chain links TRBV2 to TRBJ2-3, with D maybe TRBD2 (5 bases). CDR3 length: 14 amino acids. Deletions cut 10 bases from V and 0 bases from J, with 14 bases between. Germline V gene lookup returns CDR1 SNHLY and CDR2 FYNNEI. The CDR3 loop reads CAIGEGGSTDTQYF. The CDR3 DNA reads TGTGCCATCGGCGAGGGTGGGAGCACAGATACGCAGTATTTT.

In this sample, this clonotype turned up a few times. The J gene is TRBJ1-2, the V gene TRBV12-3 or TRBV12-4, with D unclear. The ends were cut back, 6 bases at V and 2 bases at J, with 10 bases in the middle. This CDR3 contains 13 residues. Here the CDR3 reads CASRADTNYGYTF. CDR3 DNA sequence: TGTGCCAGCAGAGCAGACACAAACTATGGCTACACCTTC.